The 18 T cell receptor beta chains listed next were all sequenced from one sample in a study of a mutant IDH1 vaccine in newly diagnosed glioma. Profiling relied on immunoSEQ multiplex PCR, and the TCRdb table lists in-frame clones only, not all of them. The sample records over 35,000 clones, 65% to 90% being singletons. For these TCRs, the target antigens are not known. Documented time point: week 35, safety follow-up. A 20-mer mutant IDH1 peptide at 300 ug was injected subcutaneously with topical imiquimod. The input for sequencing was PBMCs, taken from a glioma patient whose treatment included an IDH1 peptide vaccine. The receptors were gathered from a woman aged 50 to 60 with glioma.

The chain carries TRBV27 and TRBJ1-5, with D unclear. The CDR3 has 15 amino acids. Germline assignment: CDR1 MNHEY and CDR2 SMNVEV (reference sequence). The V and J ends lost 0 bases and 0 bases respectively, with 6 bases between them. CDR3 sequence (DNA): TGTGCCAGCAGTTTATCCAAACTTAGCAATCAGCCCCAGCATTTT. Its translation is CASSLSKLSNQPQHF.

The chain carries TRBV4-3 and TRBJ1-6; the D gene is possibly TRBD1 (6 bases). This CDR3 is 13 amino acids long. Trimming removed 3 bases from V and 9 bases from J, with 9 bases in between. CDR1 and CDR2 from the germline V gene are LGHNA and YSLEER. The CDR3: CASSQAGVSPLHF. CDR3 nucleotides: TGCGCCAGCAGCCAGGCAGGGGTTTCACCCCTCCACTTT.

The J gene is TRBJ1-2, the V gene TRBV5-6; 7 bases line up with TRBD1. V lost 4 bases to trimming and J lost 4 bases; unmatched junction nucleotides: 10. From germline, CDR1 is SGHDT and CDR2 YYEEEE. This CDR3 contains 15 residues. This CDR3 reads CASSGGGQPSYGYTF. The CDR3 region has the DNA TGTGCCAGCAGCGGGGGGGGACAGCCGTCCTATGGCTACACCTTC.

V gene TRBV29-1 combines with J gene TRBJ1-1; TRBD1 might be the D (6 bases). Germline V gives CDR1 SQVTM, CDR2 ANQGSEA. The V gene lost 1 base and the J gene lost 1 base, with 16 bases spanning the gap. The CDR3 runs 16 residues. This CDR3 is CSVEGGAAGENTEAFF. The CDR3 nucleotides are TGCAGCGTTGAAGGGGGGGCGGCAGGGGAGAACACTGAAGCTTTCTTT.

CDR3 DNA sequence: TGTGCCAGTAGTACCCAGGGGGGACCCTATGGCTACACCTTC. This encodes CASSTQGGPYGYTF. The chain uses TRBV19 and TRBJ1-2, with 7 bases identical to TRBD1. V shed 4 bases, J shed 4 bases, and the junction held 6 bases outside the gene matches. The CDR3 is made up of 14 amino acids. Per the germline V gene, CDR1 is LNHDA and CDR2 is SQIVND (reference sequence).

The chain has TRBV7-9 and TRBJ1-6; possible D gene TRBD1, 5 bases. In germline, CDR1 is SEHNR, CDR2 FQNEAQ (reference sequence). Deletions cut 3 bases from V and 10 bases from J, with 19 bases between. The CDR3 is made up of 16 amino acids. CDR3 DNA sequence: TGTGCCAGCAGCTTCCCCCTGCAGGGTGGGGGATCACCCCTCCACTTT. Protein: CASSFPLQGGGSPLHF.

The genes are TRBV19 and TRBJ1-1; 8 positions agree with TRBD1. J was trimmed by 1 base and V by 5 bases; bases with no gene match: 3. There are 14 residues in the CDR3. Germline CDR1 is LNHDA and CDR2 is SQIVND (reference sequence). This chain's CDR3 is CASSVGQGNTEAFF. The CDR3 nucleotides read TGTGCCAGTAGTGTCGGACAGGGGAACACTGAAGCTTTCTTT.

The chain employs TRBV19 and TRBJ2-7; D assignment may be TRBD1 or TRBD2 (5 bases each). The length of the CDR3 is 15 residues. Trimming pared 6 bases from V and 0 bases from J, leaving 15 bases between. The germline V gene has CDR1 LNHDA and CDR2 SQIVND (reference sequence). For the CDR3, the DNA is TGTGCCAGTAGGGATCCGGGACGGAGCTCCTACGAGCAGTACTTC. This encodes CASRDPGRSSYEQYF.

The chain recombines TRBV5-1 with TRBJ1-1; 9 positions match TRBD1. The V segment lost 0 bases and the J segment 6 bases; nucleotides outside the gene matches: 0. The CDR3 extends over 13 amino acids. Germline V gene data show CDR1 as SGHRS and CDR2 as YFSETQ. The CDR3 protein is CASSLGQGAEAFF. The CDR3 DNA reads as TGCGCCAGCAGCTTGGGACAGGGGGCTGAAGCTTTCTTT.

The CDR3 DNA reads TGTGCCAGCAGTTCGGACAGGGTTTCACCCCTCCACTTT. Amino acids: CASSSDRVSPLHF. The chain is built from TRBV27 and TRBJ1-6, with 8 bases that match TRBD1. The V gene end was trimmed by 4 bases and the J gene end by 9 bases; junction bases not matched to a gene: 2. From germline, CDR1 is MNHEY and CDR2 SMNVEV (reference sequence). This CDR3 comprises 13 residues.

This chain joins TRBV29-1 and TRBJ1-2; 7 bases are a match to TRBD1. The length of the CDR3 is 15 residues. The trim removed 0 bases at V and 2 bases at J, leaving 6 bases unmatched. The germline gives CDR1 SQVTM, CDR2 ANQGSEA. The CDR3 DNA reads TGCAGCGTTGAAGATCCGGCAGGGGGGAACTATGGCTACACCTTC. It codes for CSVEDPAGGNYGYTF.

Here the CDR3 reads CASGLGNRVGEKLFF. As DNA, the CDR3 is TGTGCTAGTGGTTTAGGTAACAGGGTTGGGGAAAAACTGTTTTTT. This chain connects TRBV12-5 to TRBJ1-4, with a weak D call TRBD1 (6 bases). Trimming took off 3 bases at V and 8 bases at J, with 16 bases between the two ends. The length of the CDR3 is 15 residues. Germline CDR1 reads LGHNT; CDR2 reads FRNRAP.

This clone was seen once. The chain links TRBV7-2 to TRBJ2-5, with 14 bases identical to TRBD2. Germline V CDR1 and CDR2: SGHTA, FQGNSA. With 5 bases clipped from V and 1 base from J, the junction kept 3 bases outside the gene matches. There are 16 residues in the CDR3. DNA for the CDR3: TGTGCCAGCAGCCTGGGGACTAGCGGGGGCCAAGAGACCCAGTACTTC. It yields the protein CASSLGTSGGQETQYF. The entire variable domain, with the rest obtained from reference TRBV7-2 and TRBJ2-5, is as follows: GAGVSQSPSNKVTEKGKDVELRCDPISGHTALYWYRQSLGQGLEFLIYFQGNSAPDKSGLPSDRFSAERTGGSVSTLTIQRTQQEDSAVYLCASSLGTSGGQETQYFGPGTRLLVL.

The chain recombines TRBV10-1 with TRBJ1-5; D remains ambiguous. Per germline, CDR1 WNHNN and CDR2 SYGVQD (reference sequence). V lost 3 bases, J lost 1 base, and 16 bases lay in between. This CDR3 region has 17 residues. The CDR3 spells CASSDPSVGESNQPQHF. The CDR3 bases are TGCGCCAGCAGTGACCCTTCAGTCGGGGAGAGCAATCAGCCCCAGCATTTT.

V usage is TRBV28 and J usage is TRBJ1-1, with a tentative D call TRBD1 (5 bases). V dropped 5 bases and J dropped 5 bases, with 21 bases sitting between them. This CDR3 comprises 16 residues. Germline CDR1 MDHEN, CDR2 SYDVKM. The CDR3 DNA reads TGTGCCAGCAGTCGATTTAGTGGGGCCCCAGGGACTGAAGCTTTCTTT. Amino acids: CASSRFSGAPGTEAFF.

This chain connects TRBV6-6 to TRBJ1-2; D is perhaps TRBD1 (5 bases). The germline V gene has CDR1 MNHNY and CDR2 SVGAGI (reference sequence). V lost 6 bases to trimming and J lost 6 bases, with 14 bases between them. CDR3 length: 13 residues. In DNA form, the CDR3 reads TGTGCCAGCAGCCCCCCCCAGGGTGATGGCTACACCTTC. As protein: CASSPPQGDGYTF.

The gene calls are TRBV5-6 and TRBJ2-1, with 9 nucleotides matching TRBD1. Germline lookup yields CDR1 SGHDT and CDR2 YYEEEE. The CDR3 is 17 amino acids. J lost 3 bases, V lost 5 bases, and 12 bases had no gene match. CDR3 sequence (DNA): TGTGCCAGCAGATCTACCCTGGGACAGGGCGACTACAATGAGCAGTTCTTC. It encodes CASRSTLGQGDYNEQFF.

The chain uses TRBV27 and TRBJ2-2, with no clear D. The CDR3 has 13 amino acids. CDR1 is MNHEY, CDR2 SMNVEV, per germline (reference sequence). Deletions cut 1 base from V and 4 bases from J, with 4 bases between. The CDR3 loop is CASSLLSTGELFF. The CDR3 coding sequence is TGTGCCAGCAGTTTATTGAGCACCGGGGAGCTGTTTTTT.